Sequencing of this TCR beta chain was carried out in a study of blood T cell repertoires in COVID-19. The CDR3 is 15 residues long. V was shortened by 4 bases and J by 0 bases, with 13 bases between the two germline ends. CDR1 and CDR2 (germline): SGHNT, YYREEE (reference sequence). The repertoire was sequenced with immunoSEQ multiplex PCR; TCRdb's copy has only in-frame clones and lacks some. Of around 250,000 clones detected, 70% to 85% appear once; the ten largest clones hold 15%. The receptor's source is a man aged 40-49 years who had recovered from COVID-19. The rearrangement uses TRBV5-4 and TRBJ1-1; D gene ambiguous. The specimen was PBMCs or T cells enriched from blood (not recorded which). The CDR3 DNA is TGTGCCAGCAGCACCTCAACTCCCGTGAACACTGAAGCTTTCTTT. Residues: CASSTSTPVNTEAFF. Full variable domain (missing parts from reference TRBV5-4 and TRBJ1-1): ETGVTQSPTHLIKTRGQQVTLRCSSQSGHNTVSWYQQALGQGPQFIFQYYREEENGRGNFPPRFSGLQFPNYSSELNVNALELDDSALYLCASSTSTPVNTEAFFGQGTRLTVV.